This TCR beta chain was captured by sequencing in a study of radiotherapy plus CTLA-4 blockade in lung cancer. Study context: An objective response was seen in around 19% of patients, and disease control in more than 25%.

Study outcomes and limitations: The best predictor of response was reported to be early blood T cell clone dynamics, with interferon-beta. There was expansion of tumor-derived TCR clones in blood after radiotherapy plus ipilimumab.

Unmatched junction bases numbered 10, after V lost 6 bases and J lost 5 bases. Germline loops: CDR1 LNHDA, CDR2 SQIVND (reference sequence). This CDR3 comprises 15 residues. This clone was detected only a few times. Antigen: not known. Focal radiation and CTLA-4 blockade (ipilimumab) were tested in chemo-refractory metastatic non-small-cell lung cancer patients. Assay used: immunoSEQ multiplex PCR; TCRdb lists only in-frame clones, some missing. The repertoire holds about 120,000 clones, with 75% to 80% as singletons. Sequences were derived from peripheral blood, sampled from a patient treated with radiotherapy plus ipilimumab. The chain is built from TRBV19 and TRBJ1-5, with 7 bases lining up with TRBD1. This receptor was obtained from a human donor with non-small cell lung cancer who had a partial response to radiotherapy plus ipilimumab. CDR3 loop: CASSKGDSLYQPQHF. CDR3 nucleotides: TGTGCCAGTAGCAAGGGGGACAGCCTTTATCAGCCCCAGCATTTT.